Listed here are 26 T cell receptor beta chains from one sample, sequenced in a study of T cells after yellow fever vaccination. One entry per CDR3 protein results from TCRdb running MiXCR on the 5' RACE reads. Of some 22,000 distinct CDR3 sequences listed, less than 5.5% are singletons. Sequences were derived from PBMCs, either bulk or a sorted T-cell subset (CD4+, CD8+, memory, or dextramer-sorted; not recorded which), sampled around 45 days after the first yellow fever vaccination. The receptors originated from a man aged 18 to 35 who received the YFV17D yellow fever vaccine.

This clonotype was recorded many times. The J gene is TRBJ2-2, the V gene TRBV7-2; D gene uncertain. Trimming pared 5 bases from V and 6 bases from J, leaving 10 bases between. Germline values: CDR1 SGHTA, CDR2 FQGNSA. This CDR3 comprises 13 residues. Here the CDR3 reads CASSRSFPGELFF. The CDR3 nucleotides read TGTGCCAGCAGCCGATCGTTCCCCGGGGAGCTGTTTTTT.

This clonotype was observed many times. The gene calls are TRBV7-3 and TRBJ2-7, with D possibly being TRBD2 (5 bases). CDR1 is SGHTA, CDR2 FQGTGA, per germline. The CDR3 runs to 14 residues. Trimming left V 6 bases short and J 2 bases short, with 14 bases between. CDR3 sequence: CASSDYVQPYEQYF. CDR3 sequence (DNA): TGTGCCAGCAGTGACTACGTCCAACCCTACGAGCAGTACTTC.

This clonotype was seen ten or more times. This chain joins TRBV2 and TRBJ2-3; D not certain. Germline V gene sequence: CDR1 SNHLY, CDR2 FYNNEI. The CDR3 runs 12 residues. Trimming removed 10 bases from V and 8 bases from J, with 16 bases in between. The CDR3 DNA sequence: TGTGCCACCAGCCCAGGACCGGGTACGCAGTATTTT. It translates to CATSPGPGTQYF.

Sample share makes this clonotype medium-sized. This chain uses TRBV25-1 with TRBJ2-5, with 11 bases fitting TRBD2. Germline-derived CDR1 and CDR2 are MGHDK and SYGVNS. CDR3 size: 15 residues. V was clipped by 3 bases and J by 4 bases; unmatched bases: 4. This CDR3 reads CASSETSGVRETQYF. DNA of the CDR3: TGTGCCAGCAGTGAGACTAGCGGGGTTCGAGAGACCCAGTACTTC.

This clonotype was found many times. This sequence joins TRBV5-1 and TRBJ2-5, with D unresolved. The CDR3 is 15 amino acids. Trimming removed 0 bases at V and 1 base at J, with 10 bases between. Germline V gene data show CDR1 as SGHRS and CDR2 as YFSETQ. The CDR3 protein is CASSLGDTSQETQYF. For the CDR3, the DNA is TGCGCCAGCAGCTTGGGAGACACGAGCCAAGAGACCCAGTACTTC.

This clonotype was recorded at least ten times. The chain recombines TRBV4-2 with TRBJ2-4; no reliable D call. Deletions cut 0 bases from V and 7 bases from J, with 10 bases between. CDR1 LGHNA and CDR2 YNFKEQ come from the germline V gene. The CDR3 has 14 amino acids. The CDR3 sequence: CASSQEVGSNIQYF. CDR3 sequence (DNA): TGTGCCAGCAGCCAAGAAGTGGGTTCCAACATTCAGTACTTC.

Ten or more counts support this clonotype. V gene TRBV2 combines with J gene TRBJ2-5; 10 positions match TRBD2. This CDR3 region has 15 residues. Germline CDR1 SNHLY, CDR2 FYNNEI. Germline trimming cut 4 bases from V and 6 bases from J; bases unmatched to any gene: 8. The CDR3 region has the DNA TGTGCCAGCAGTGTGGGCGAGCGGGGGGGCCAGACCCAGTACTTC. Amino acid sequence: CASSVGERGGQTQYF.

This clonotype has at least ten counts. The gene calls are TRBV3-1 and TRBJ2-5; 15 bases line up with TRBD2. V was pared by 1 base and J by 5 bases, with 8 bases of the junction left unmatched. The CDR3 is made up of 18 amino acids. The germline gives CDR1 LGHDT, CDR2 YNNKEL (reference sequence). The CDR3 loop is CASSQGWTSGGAGETQYF. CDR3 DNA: TGTGCCAGCAGCCAAGGTTGGACTAGCGGGGGGGCCGGGGAGACCCAGTACTTC.

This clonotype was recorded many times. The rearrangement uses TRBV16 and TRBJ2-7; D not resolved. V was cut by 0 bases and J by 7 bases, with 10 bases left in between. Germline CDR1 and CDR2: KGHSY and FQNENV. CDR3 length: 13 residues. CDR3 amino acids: CASSQSAVGEQYF. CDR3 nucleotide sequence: TGTGCCAGCAGCCAATCCGCAGTCGGGGAGCAGTACTTC. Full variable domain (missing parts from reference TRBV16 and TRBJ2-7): GEEVAQTPKHLVRGEGQKAKLYCAPIKGHSYVFWYQQVLKNEFKFLISFQNENVFDETGMPKERFSAKCLPNSPCSLEIQATKLEDSAVYFCASSQSAVGEQYFGPGTRLTVT.

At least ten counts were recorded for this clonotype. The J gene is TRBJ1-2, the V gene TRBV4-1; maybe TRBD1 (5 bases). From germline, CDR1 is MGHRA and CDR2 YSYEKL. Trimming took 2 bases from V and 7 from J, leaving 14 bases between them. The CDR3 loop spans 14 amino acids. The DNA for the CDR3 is TGCGCCAGCAGCCAATTCCGGGGGAGACCTGGCTACACCTTC. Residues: CASSQFRGRPGYTF.

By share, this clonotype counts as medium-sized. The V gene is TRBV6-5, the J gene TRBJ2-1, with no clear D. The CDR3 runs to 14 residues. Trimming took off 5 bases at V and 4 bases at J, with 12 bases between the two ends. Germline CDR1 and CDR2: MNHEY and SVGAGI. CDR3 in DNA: TGTGCCAGCAGTCCAGCAAGACCGTACAATGAGCAGTTCTTC. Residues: CASSPARPYNEQFF.

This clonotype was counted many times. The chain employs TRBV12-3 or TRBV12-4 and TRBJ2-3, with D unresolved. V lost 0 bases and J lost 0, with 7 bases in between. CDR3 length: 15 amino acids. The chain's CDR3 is CASSLAVHSTDTQYF. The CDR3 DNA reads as TGTGCCAGCAGTTTAGCGGTACATAGCACAGATACGCAGTATTTT.

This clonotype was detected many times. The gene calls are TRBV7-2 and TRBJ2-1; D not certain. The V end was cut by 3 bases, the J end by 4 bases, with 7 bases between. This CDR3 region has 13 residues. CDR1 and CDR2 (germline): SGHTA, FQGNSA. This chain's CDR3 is CASSFSDYNEQFF. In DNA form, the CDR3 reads TGTGCCAGCAGCTTTTCGGATTACAATGAGCAGTTCTTC.

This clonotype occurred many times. CDR3 sequence: CASSQVGDGTYGARDEQFF. The DNA of the CDR3 is TGCGCCAGCAGCCAAGTGGGGGACGGGACCTACGGTGCCCGCGATGAGCAGTTCTTC. The chain carries TRBV4-3 and TRBJ2-1; D is tentatively TRBD1 or TRBD2 (5 bases each). Per germline, CDR1 LGHNA and CDR2 YSLEER. Trimming removed 1 base from V and 8 bases from J, with 27 bases in between. The CDR3 is 19 amino acids.

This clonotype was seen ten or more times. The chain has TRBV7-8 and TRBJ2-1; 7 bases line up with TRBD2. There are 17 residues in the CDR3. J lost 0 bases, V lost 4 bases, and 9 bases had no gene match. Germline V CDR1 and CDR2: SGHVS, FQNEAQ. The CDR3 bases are TGTGCCAGCAGCTCCCGAGCGGGGCCGAGCTCCTACAATGAGCAGTTCTTC. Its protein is CASSSRAGPSSYNEQFF.

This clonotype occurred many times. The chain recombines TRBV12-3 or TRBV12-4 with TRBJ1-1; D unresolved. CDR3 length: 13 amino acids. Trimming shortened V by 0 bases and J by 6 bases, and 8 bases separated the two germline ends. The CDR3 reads CASSLALGAEAFF. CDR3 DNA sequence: TGTGCCAGCAGTTTAGCGCTTGGGGCTGAAGCTTTCTTT.

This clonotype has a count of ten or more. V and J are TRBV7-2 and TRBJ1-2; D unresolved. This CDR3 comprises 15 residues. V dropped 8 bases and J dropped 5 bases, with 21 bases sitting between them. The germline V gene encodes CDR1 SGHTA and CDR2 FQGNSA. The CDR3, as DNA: TGTGCCAGCTGCCCCTCGCCGGCAGGCGGATATGGCTACACCTTC. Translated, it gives CASCPSPAGGYGYTF.

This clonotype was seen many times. Here the CDR3 reads CASSDRDRLLNTQYF. The CDR3, as DNA: TGTGCCAGCAGCGACCGGGACAGGCTCCTTAATACGCAGTATTTT. V usage is TRBV9 and J usage is TRBJ2-3; 8 bases are shared with TRBD1. This CDR3 has 15 residues. Trimming removed 3 bases from V and 7 bases from J; junction bases left unmatched: 10. CDR1 and CDR2 from the germline V gene are SGDLS and YYNGEE.

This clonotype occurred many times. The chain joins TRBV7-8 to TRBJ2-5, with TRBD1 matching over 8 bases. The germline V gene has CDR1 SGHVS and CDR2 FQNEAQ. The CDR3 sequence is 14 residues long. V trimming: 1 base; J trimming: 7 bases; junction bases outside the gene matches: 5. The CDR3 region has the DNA TGTGCCAGCAGCTTAGGACAGGGGTCAGGGACCCAGTACTTC. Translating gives CASSLGQGSGTQYF.

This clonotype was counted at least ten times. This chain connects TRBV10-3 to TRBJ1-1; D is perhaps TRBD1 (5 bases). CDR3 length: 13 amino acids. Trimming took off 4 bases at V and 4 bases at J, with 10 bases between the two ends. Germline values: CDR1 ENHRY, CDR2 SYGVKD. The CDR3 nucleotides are TGTGCCATCAGTGCCAGGGTGGGCACTGAAGCTTTCTTT. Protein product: CAISARVGTEAFF.

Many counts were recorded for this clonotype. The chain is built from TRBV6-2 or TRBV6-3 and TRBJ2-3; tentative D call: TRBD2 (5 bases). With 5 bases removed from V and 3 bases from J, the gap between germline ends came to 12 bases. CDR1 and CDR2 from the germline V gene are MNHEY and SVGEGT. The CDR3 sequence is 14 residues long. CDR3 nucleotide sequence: TGTGCCAGCAGTGATTTTTTAGCGACAGATACGCAGTATTTT. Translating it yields CASSDFLATDTQYF.

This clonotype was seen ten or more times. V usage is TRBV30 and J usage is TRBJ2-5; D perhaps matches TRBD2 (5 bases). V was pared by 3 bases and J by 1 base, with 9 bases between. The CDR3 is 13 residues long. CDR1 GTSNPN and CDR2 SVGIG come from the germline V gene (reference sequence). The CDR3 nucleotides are TGTGCCTGGAGAGCGGCAGCCCAAGAGACCCAGTACTTC. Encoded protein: CAWRAAAQETQYF.

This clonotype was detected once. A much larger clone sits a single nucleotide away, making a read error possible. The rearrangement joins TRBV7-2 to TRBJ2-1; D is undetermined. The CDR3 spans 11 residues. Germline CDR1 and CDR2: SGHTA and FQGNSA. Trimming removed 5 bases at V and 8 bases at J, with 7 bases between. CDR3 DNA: TGTGCCAGCAGCCCTCCGCATGAGCAGTTCTTC. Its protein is CASSPPHEQFF.

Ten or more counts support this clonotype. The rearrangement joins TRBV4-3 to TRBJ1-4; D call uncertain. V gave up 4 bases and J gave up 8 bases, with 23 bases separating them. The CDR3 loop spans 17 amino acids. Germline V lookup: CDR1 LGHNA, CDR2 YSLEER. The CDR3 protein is CASSPSQSLGRREKLFF. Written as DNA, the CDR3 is TGCGCCAGCAGCCCCTCTCAATCTCTGGGGAGAAGGGAAAAACTGTTTTTT.

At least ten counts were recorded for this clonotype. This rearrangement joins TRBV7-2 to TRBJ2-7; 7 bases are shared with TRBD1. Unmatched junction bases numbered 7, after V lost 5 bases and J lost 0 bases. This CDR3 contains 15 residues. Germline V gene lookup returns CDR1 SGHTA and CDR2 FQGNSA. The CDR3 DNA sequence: TGTGCCAGCAGCCCTGGACAGGAAAGCTCCTACGAGCAGTACGTC. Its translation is CASSPGQESSYEQYV.

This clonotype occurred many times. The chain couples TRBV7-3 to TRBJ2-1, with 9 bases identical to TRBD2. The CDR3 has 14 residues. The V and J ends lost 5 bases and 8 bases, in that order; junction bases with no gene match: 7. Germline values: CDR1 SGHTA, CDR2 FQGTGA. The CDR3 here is CASSAAGTSYEQFF. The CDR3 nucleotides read TGTGCCAGCAGCGCAGCCGGGACTAGCTATGAGCAGTTCTTC.